This TCR beta chain was identified during a study of T cell changes during pregnancy in multiple sclerosis. Clones were read by immunoSEQ multiplex PCR, and TCRdb kept only the in-frame ones, dropping some. The sample consists of some 47,000 clones, around 91% of them appearing once. The sequenced sample was CD8+ T cells from peripheral blood mononuclear cells, obtained in the second trimester of pregnancy. This clonotype was sampled from a female donor with multiple sclerosis, enrolled in a pregnancy study.

The CDR3 loop reads CATSSSRGVDYEQYF. CDR3 nucleotides: TGTGCCACCAGCTCCTCGCGGGGGGTGGACTACGAGCAGTACTTC. This chain uses TRBV15 with TRBJ2-7; 8 nucleotides line up with TRBD2. The CDR3 sequence is 15 residues long. Per germline, CDR1 LNHNV and CDR2 YYDKDF (reference sequence). The junction had 9 bases not matched to a gene; V was cut back by 5 bases and J by 3 bases.